A single sample is the source of the 30 T cell receptor beta chains below, sequenced in a study of shared clonotypes between healthy human individuals (dated by TCRdb to about 2020). The library was obtained by the immunoSEQ multiplex PCR assay. TCRdb took over this immuneACCESS table, retaining in-frame rearrangements with V and J assigned. Such tables are incomplete; in checked studies, under half of the missing clones stem from an unresolved V gene, and the remainder is unexplained. The sample table lists more than 500,000 clones, about 96% of them with a count of one. The leading ten clones occupy 0.064% of the sample. Material for sequencing was naive CD4+ T cells sorted from blood. Reading the label with the study, this specimen's cell subset or site is: CD45RA+ positively selected. The receptors shown here come from a woman in her twenties or thirties in good health.

The V and J genes are TRBV6-1 and TRBJ1-1; D is possibly TRBD1 (5 bases). V was trimmed by 2 bases and J by 3 bases, leaving 16 bases between them. CDR1 is MNHNS and CDR2 is SASEGT in the germline V gene. The CDR3 consists of 16 residues. Here the CDR3 reads CASSESKGAGDTEAFF. The DNA of the CDR3 is TGTGCCAGCAGTGAAAGTAAGGGCGCGGGGGACACTGAAGCTTTCTTT.

This chain joins TRBV19 and TRBJ1-4, with TRBD1 matching 7 bases. The germline V gene has CDR1 LNHDA and CDR2 SQIVND (reference sequence). V shed 7 bases and J 7 bases; nucleotides not matched to a gene: 12. CDR3 length: 15 residues. The CDR3 loop is CASTNPQGGGEKLFF. For the CDR3, the DNA is TGTGCCAGTACCAACCCCCAGGGGGGCGGTGAAAAACTGTTTTTT.

J is TRBJ2-5 and V is TRBV5-1, with D possibly being TRBD2 (6 bases). The V and J ends lost 4 bases and 4 bases respectively, with 20 bases between them. The CDR3 extends over 16 amino acids. CDR1 and CDR2 from the germline V gene are SGHRS and YFSETQ. DNA of the CDR3: TGCGCCAGCAGCCACCTCGGACGCCTGGGGGGAGAGACCCAGTACTTC. It specifies CASSHLGRLGGETQYF.

This clone was seen a single time. Other nucleotide sequences in the sample specify the same CDR3. The chain recombines TRBV28 with TRBJ2-2, with 10 positions matching TRBD2. V shed 3 bases and J 1 base; nucleotides not matched to a gene: 2. The CDR3 extends over 16 amino acids. Germline CDR1 is MDHEN and CDR2 is SYDVKM. The CDR3 nucleotides read TGTGCCAGCAGTTTTAGACTAGCGGGGAACACCGGGGAGCTGTTTTTT. This sequence encodes CASSFRLAGNTGELFF.

The chain employs TRBV18 and TRBJ1-2; 9 bases map to TRBD1. CDR1 and CDR2 (germline): KGHSH, LQKENI. This CDR3 is built from 14 residues. The V gene end was trimmed by 3 bases and the J gene end by 8 bases; junction bases not matched to a gene: 7. The CDR3 bases are TGTGCCAGCTCACCGCTACAGGGGGCAGGAGGCTACACCTTC. Encoded protein: CASSPLQGAGGYTF.

The chain employs TRBV27 and TRBJ1-5; D gene ambiguous. Germline CDR1 is MNHEY and CDR2 is SMNVEV (reference sequence). CDR3 size: 12 residues. V lost 3 bases and J lost 7, with 7 bases in between. The DNA of the CDR3 is TGTGCCAGCAGTTTCTTGGGACAGCCCCAGCATTTT. This codes for CASSFLGQPQHF.

The CDR3 region has the DNA TGTGCCAGTAGTGTACAGGGGGGAGGCACTGAAGCTTTCTTT. It is translated as CASSVQGGGTEAFF. The gene calls are TRBV19 and TRBJ1-1; 8 bases match TRBD1. In germline, CDR1 is LNHDA, CDR2 SQIVND (reference sequence). The ends lost 5 bases at V and 4 bases at J; junction bases unmatched: 6. The CDR3 spans 14 residues.

V and J are TRBV5-1 and TRBJ2-1; possibly TRBD2 for D (5 bases). This CDR3 spans 15 amino acids. V was shortened by 3 bases and J by 0 bases, with 10 bases between the two germline ends. Per the germline V gene, CDR1 is SGHRS and CDR2 is YFSETQ. DNA for the CDR3: TGCGCCAGCAGCTGGTCGGGGAGCTCCTACAATGAGCAGTTCTTC. This gives the protein CASSWSGSSYNEQFF.

The J gene is TRBJ2-7, the V gene TRBV5-1, with TRBD1 matching 7 bases. Trimming cost V 6 bases and J 1 base; bases outside gene matches: 7. CDR1 and CDR2 (germline): SGHRS, YFSETQ. The CDR3 consists of 14 residues. CDR3 coding DNA: TGCGCCAGCACCCGGATGACAGGGTCCTACGAGCAGTACTTC. Its protein product is CASTRMTGSYEQYF.

The V and J genes are TRBV9 and TRBJ1-1; TRBD1 matches at 7 bases. Trimming removed 3 bases from V and 1 base from J; junction bases left unmatched: 3. Germline loops: CDR1 SGDLS, CDR2 YYNGEE. CDR3 size: 14 residues. CDR3 protein: CASSARQGNTEAFF. In DNA, the CDR3 is TGTGCCAGCAGCGCAAGACAGGGGAACACTGAAGCTTTCTTT. Filled out from reference TRBV9 and TRBJ1-1, the complete variable domain reads DSGVTQTPKHLITATGQRVTLRCSPRSGDLSVYWYQQSLDQGLQFLIQYYNGEERAKGNILERFSAQQFPDLHSELNLSSLELGDSALYFCASSARQGNTEAFFGQGTRLTVV.

This clone was observed a single time. The chain has TRBV27 and TRBJ2-4; TRBD2 aligns across 9 bases. Unmatched junction bases numbered 21, after V lost 10 bases and J lost 8 bases. Germline CDR1 is MNHEY and CDR2 is SMNVEV (reference sequence). This CDR3 is built from 17 residues. The CDR3 sequence is CATRVEVRLAVKHIQYF. DNA for the CDR3: TGTGCCACTAGGGTGGAGGTTCGACTAGCGGTTAAACACATTCAGTACTTC.

This rearrangement joins TRBV23-1 to TRBJ2-2; 8 bases agree with TRBD2. TRBV23-1 is given ORF status, its function remaining uncertain. The CDR3 covers 18 residues. With 0 bases clipped from V and 3 bases from J, the junction kept 9 bases outside the gene matches. CDR3: CASSQSGAGDDDTGELFF. CDR3 DNA: TGCGCCAGCAGTCAATCAGGAGCGGGAGACGACGACACCGGGGAGCTGTTTTTT.

The chain couples TRBV2 to TRBJ2-1; 7 positions agree with TRBD2. The CDR3 consists of 15 residues. The ends lost 7 bases at V and 4 bases at J; junction bases unmatched: 10. Germline CDR1 reads SNHLY; CDR2 reads FYNNEI. The CDR3 DNA reads TGTGCCAGCATGTACTCTAGCGGATCGTACAATGAGCAGTTCTTC. It encodes CASMYSSGSYNEQFF.

The chain uses TRBV5-4 and TRBJ2-6; 11 bases map to TRBD2. Trimming at V came to 2 bases and at J to 0 bases, leaving 4 bases not matched to a gene. The CDR3 has 18 amino acids. Germline CDR1 reads SGHNT; CDR2 reads YYREEE (reference sequence). The CDR3 spells CASSFSLAGGSGANVLTF. CDR3 nucleotide sequence: TGTGCCAGCAGCTTTTCCCTAGCGGGAGGCTCTGGGGCCAACGTCCTGACTTTC.

V usage is TRBV6-6 and J usage is TRBJ2-2; TRBD1 or TRBD2 may be the D gene (7 bases each). Trimming cost V 4 bases and J 5 bases, with 17 bases left between them. Germline-derived CDR1 and CDR2 are MNHNY and SVGAGI (reference sequence). This CDR3 has 16 residues. In nucleotides, the CDR3 is TGTGCCAGCAGTTCCACGCAGGGGGGAGGGACCGGGGAGCTGTTTTTT. Its translation: CASSSTQGGGTGELFF.

The chain has TRBV7-9 and TRBJ2-5, with D hard to call. V gave up 7 bases and J gave up 5 bases, with 11 bases separating them. This CDR3 has 12 residues. In germline, CDR1 is SEHNR, CDR2 FQNEAQ (reference sequence). CDR3 sequence (DNA): TGTGCCAGCAACTCCGGTGGGGAGACCCAGTACTTC. It specifies CASNSGGETQYF. Full variable domain (missing parts from reference TRBV7-9 and TRBJ2-5): DTGVSQNPRHKITKRGQNVTFRCDPISEHNRLYWYRQTLGQGPEFLTYFQNEAQLEKSRLLSDRFSAERPKGSFSTLEIQRTEQGDSAMYLCASNSGGETQYFGPGTRLLVL.

This clone appeared once. As DNA, the CDR3 is TGTGCCATCAGTGTACAGGTTAATGTGAACACTGAAGCTTTCTTT. It codes for CAISVQVNVNTEAFF. The rearrangement uses TRBV10-3 and TRBJ1-1; tentatively, D is TRBD1 (5 bases). The CDR3 length is 15 residues. V was pared by 4 bases and J by 0 bases, with 12 bases between. CDR1 ENHRY and CDR2 SYGVKD come from the germline V gene.

The rearrangement uses TRBV6-5 and TRBJ2-7; 13 nucleotides match TRBD2. This CDR3 is built from 16 residues. Germline V lookup: CDR1 MNHEY, CDR2 SVGAGI. V lost 4 bases and J lost 7; bases outside the gene matches: 10. The CDR3 region has the DNA TGTGCCAGCAGTTCCGTTGGACTAGCGGGAGTTCGGGAGCAGTACTTC. Translation: CASSSVGLAGVREQYF.

The gene calls are TRBV10-3 and TRBJ2-7, with D unresolved. V lost 2 bases, J lost 0 bases, and 8 bases lay in between. Germline V gene lookup returns CDR1 ENHRY and CDR2 SYGVKD. CDR3 length: 14 amino acids. The CDR3 nucleotides read TGTGCCATCAGTGAGGGGCGGCACTCCTACGAGCAGTACTTC. This gives the protein CAISEGRHSYEQYF.

The chain carries TRBV2 and TRBJ2-7, with 11 bases that match TRBD2. Losses at the gene ends were 5 bases for V and 2 bases for J; bases not matched to a gene: 5. Per the germline V gene, CDR1 is SNHLY and CDR2 is FYNNEI. The CDR3 consists of 15 residues. Here the CDR3 DNA reads TGTGCCAGCAGTTATAGCGGGAGGGGTACCTACGAGCAGTACTTC. Protein product: CASSYSGRGTYEQYF. The whole variable domain, filled in from reference TRBV2 and TRBJ2-7, reads EPEVTQTPSHQVTQMGQEVILRCVPISNHLYFYWYRQILGQKVEFLVSFYNNEISEKSEIFDDQFSVERPDGSNFTLKIRSTKLEDSAMYFCASSYSGRGTYEQYFGPGTRLTVT.

The CDR3 DNA sequence: TGTGCCAGCAGCACGGGACAGGGCATTGGCTACACCTTC. Translating gives CASSTGQGIGYTF. This sequence joins TRBV7-9 and TRBJ1-2; 9 positions match TRBD1. Losses at the gene ends were 5 bases for V and 7 bases for J; bases not matched to a gene: 5. The CDR3 contains 13 residues. Germline CDR1 reads SEHNR; CDR2 reads FQNEAQ (reference sequence).

The gene calls are TRBV9 and TRBJ2-7, with TRBD2 matching 7 bases. With V trimmed by 0 bases and J by 2 bases, 5 bases remained unmatched. This CDR3 region has 15 residues. Germline loops: CDR1 SGDLS, CDR2 YYNGEE. The CDR3 reads CASSVGWEGPYEQYF. The CDR3 DNA reads TGTGCCAGCAGCGTAGGTTGGGAGGGTCCCTACGAGCAGTACTTC. The variable domain in full, completed from reference TRBV9 and TRBJ2-7, reads DSGVTQTPKHLITATGQRVTLRCSPRSGDLSVYWYQQSLDQGLQFLIQYYNGEERAKGNILERFSAQQFPDLHSELNLSSLELGDSALYFCASSVGWEGPYEQYFGPGTRLTVT.

A note on this clone: This sample also contains other DNA sequences that code for the same CDR3. V gene TRBV6-6 combines with J gene TRBJ2-3, with D unclear. Germline values: CDR1 MNHNY, CDR2 SVGAGI (reference sequence). The length of the CDR3 is 12 residues. Trimming cost V 2 bases and J 6 bases, with 6 bases left between them. The CDR3 region has the DNA TGTGCCAGCAGTTACCGAGCGGATACGCAGTATTTT. Its protein product is CASSYRADTQYF.

The rearrangement links TRBV11-2 to TRBJ2-3, with TRBD2 matching 10 bases. The germline V gene encodes CDR1 SGHAT and CDR2 FQNNGV. The CDR3 has 14 residues. V lost 5 bases to trimming and J lost 5 bases; unmatched junction nucleotides: 4. The CDR3, as DNA: TGTGCCAGCAGCCCAGGACTAGCGGTAGATACGCAGTATTTT. Translated, it gives CASSPGLAVDTQYF.

This chain links TRBV13 with TRBJ1-2; D might be TRBD1 (5 bases). CDR3 length: 11 amino acids. V lost 8 bases to trimming and J lost 9 bases, with 13 bases between them. CDR1 and CDR2 (germline): PRHDT, FYEKMQ (reference sequence). In nucleotides, the CDR3 is TGTGCCAGCTCCGAGGGGACGCGCTACACCTTC. Translated, it gives CASSEGTRYTF.

The chain employs TRBV28 and TRBJ1-3, with D unclear. There are 15 residues in the CDR3. Trimming stripped 4 bases from V and 0 bases from J, with 10 bases between. Germline V gene data show CDR1 as MDHEN and CDR2 as SYDVKM. The CDR3 DNA follows: TGTGCCAGCAGTTCCCAGCCCAACTCTGGAAACACCATATATTTT. As protein: CASSSQPNSGNTIYF.

The genes are TRBV28 and TRBJ1-4; no reliable D call. The CDR3 sequence is 12 residues long. Germline lookup yields CDR1 MDHEN and CDR2 SYDVKM. The V gene lost 8 bases and the J gene lost 8 bases, with 12 bases spanning the gap. DNA for the CDR3: TGTGCCAGCCGAAGTTTGCGGGAAAAACTGTTTTTT. Translation gives CASRSLREKLFF. The full variable domain, in which reference TRBV28 and TRBJ1-4 provide the parts outside the CDR3, is DVKVTQSSRYLVKRTGEKVFLECVQDMDHENMFWYRQDPGLGLRLIYFSYDVKMKEKGDIPEGYSVSREKKERFSLILESASTNQTSMYLCASRSLREKLFFGSGTQLSVL.

This chain uses TRBV6-1 with TRBJ2-2; no definite D call. This CDR3 is built from 11 residues. V lost 5 bases to trimming and J lost 6 bases, with 4 bases between them. Germline loops: CDR1 MNHNS, CDR2 SASEGT. CDR3 sequence: CASSSSGELFF. The CDR3 nucleotides are TGTGCCAGCAGTTCTTCCGGGGAGCTGTTTTTT.

V is TRBV25-1 and J is TRBJ1-2; D remains unclear. This CDR3 has 14 amino acids. From germline, CDR1 is MGHDK and CDR2 SYGVNS. V was clipped by 0 bases and J by 4 bases, with 9 bases between them. CDR3 sequence reads: CASSEYHGFYGYTF. CDR3 sequence (DNA): TGTGCCAGCAGTGAATATCACGGTTTCTATGGCTACACCTTC.

The chain is built from TRBV23-1 and TRBJ2-5; 8 nucleotides line up with TRBD2. TRBV23-1 is an ORF; its function is uncertain. The CDR3 has 15 amino acids. J lost 5 bases, V lost 3 bases, and 8 bases had no gene match. The CDR3 DNA reads as TGCGCCAGCAGTCAGGGCGGGGGGCGCGGGGAGACCCAGTACTTC. Its translation is CASSQGGGRGETQYF.